This TCR beta chain was identified in a study of Graves' ophthalmopathy and Graves' hyperthyroidism. V was cut by 5 bases and J by 1 base, with 17 bases left in between. The CDR3 loop spans 16 amino acids. From germline, CDR1 is SNHLY and CDR2 FYNNEI. The authors amplified TCR beta CDR3 regions from RNA transcripts. Second-round multiplex PCR followed a first-round RT-PCR using HTBI primers. TCRdb used MiXCR to reprocess the multiplex PCR reads, holding one entry per CDR3 protein. The sample shows about 740,000 distinct CDR3 sequences, approximately 40% of them seen only once. The chain couples TRBV2 to TRBJ1-1; D is unresolved. The source material was peripheral blood. The clonotype originates from an adult man with Graves' ophthalmopathy. The CDR3 loop reads CASSFSRGRPNTEAFF. CDR3 sequence (DNA): TGTGCCAGCAGTTTTTCGCGTGGCAGACCGAACACTGAAGCTTTCTTT. The variable domain in full, with the rest retrieved from reference TRBV2 and TRBJ1-1, is EPEVTQTPSHQVTQMGQEVILRCVPISNHLYFYWYRQILGQKVEFLVSFYNNEISEKSEIFDDQFSVERPDGSNFTLKIRSTKLEDSAMYFCASSFSRGRPNTEAFFGQGTRLTVV.